Listed below are T cell receptor beta chains from one sample, sequenced in a study of early T cells in non-severe SARS-CoV-2 infection. One entry per CDR3 protein, called by TCRdb with MiXCR from the 5' RACE reads. Of approximately 71,000 distinct CDR3 sequences in the sample, less than 15% were seen once. The source material was whole blood. The receptors were sampled from an adult who was a healthcare worker with PCR-confirmed SARS-CoV-2 infection or an uninfected control (not recorded which). Each CDR3 is given with its conserved first and last residue. The order of the fields is D gene, J gene, clone size, V gene, CDR3 DNA, CDR3 protein. The D gene is left open where the match is weak. For some rows the clone size is stated as once, few or many, or as a class when expanded; others skip it.

>NA|TRBJ2-7|many|TRBV20-1
TGCAGTGCTGAACGAACAGGCCTCTCCTACGAGCAGTACTTC
CSAERTGLSYEQYF
>NA|TRBJ1-1|many|TRBV3-1
TGTGCCAGCAGCCGCGGCAGGGAGACCGAAGCTTTCTTT
CASSRGRETEAFF
>NA|TRBJ1-6|NA|TRBV18
TGTGCCAGCTCACCGCGCCCCCGAGTGGCAGCAGGGATGGAATCCTATAATTCACCCCTCCACTTT
CASSPRPRVAAGMESYNSPLHF
>TRBD2|TRBJ2-3|many|TRBV10-3
TGTGCCATCAGTGAGAGGCTAGCGGGAGATACGCAGTATTTT
CAISERLAGDTQYF
>NA|TRBJ2-3|many|TRBV9
TGTGCCAGCAGCCCCCTGGGGCTAAGCACAGATACGCAGTATTTT
CASSPLGLSTDTQYF
>TRBD2|TRBJ2-7|many|TRBV28
TGTGCCAGCAGCCTATTTAGCGGGAGGGCATCCTACGAGCAGTACTTC
CASSLFSGRASYEQYF
>NA|TRBJ2-5|many|TRBV7-3
TGTGCCAGCAGCAATAGCGGAAGTCGTCAAGAGACCCAGTACTTC
CASSNSGSRQETQYF
>NA|TRBJ2-1|NA|TRBV18
TGTGCCAGCTCACCACGAGTCAAAAGCGATGAGCAGTTCTTC
CASSPRVKSDEQFF
>NA|TRBJ2-7|NA|TRBV7-9
TGTGCCAGCAGCTTATCGCCGGCCTACGGGGCCTACGAGCAGTACTTC
CASSLSPAYGAYEQYF
>NA|TRBJ2-7|many|TRBV7-6
TGTGCCAGCAGCTTATTGCTGGACTCCTACGAGCAGTACTTC
CASSLLLDSYEQYF